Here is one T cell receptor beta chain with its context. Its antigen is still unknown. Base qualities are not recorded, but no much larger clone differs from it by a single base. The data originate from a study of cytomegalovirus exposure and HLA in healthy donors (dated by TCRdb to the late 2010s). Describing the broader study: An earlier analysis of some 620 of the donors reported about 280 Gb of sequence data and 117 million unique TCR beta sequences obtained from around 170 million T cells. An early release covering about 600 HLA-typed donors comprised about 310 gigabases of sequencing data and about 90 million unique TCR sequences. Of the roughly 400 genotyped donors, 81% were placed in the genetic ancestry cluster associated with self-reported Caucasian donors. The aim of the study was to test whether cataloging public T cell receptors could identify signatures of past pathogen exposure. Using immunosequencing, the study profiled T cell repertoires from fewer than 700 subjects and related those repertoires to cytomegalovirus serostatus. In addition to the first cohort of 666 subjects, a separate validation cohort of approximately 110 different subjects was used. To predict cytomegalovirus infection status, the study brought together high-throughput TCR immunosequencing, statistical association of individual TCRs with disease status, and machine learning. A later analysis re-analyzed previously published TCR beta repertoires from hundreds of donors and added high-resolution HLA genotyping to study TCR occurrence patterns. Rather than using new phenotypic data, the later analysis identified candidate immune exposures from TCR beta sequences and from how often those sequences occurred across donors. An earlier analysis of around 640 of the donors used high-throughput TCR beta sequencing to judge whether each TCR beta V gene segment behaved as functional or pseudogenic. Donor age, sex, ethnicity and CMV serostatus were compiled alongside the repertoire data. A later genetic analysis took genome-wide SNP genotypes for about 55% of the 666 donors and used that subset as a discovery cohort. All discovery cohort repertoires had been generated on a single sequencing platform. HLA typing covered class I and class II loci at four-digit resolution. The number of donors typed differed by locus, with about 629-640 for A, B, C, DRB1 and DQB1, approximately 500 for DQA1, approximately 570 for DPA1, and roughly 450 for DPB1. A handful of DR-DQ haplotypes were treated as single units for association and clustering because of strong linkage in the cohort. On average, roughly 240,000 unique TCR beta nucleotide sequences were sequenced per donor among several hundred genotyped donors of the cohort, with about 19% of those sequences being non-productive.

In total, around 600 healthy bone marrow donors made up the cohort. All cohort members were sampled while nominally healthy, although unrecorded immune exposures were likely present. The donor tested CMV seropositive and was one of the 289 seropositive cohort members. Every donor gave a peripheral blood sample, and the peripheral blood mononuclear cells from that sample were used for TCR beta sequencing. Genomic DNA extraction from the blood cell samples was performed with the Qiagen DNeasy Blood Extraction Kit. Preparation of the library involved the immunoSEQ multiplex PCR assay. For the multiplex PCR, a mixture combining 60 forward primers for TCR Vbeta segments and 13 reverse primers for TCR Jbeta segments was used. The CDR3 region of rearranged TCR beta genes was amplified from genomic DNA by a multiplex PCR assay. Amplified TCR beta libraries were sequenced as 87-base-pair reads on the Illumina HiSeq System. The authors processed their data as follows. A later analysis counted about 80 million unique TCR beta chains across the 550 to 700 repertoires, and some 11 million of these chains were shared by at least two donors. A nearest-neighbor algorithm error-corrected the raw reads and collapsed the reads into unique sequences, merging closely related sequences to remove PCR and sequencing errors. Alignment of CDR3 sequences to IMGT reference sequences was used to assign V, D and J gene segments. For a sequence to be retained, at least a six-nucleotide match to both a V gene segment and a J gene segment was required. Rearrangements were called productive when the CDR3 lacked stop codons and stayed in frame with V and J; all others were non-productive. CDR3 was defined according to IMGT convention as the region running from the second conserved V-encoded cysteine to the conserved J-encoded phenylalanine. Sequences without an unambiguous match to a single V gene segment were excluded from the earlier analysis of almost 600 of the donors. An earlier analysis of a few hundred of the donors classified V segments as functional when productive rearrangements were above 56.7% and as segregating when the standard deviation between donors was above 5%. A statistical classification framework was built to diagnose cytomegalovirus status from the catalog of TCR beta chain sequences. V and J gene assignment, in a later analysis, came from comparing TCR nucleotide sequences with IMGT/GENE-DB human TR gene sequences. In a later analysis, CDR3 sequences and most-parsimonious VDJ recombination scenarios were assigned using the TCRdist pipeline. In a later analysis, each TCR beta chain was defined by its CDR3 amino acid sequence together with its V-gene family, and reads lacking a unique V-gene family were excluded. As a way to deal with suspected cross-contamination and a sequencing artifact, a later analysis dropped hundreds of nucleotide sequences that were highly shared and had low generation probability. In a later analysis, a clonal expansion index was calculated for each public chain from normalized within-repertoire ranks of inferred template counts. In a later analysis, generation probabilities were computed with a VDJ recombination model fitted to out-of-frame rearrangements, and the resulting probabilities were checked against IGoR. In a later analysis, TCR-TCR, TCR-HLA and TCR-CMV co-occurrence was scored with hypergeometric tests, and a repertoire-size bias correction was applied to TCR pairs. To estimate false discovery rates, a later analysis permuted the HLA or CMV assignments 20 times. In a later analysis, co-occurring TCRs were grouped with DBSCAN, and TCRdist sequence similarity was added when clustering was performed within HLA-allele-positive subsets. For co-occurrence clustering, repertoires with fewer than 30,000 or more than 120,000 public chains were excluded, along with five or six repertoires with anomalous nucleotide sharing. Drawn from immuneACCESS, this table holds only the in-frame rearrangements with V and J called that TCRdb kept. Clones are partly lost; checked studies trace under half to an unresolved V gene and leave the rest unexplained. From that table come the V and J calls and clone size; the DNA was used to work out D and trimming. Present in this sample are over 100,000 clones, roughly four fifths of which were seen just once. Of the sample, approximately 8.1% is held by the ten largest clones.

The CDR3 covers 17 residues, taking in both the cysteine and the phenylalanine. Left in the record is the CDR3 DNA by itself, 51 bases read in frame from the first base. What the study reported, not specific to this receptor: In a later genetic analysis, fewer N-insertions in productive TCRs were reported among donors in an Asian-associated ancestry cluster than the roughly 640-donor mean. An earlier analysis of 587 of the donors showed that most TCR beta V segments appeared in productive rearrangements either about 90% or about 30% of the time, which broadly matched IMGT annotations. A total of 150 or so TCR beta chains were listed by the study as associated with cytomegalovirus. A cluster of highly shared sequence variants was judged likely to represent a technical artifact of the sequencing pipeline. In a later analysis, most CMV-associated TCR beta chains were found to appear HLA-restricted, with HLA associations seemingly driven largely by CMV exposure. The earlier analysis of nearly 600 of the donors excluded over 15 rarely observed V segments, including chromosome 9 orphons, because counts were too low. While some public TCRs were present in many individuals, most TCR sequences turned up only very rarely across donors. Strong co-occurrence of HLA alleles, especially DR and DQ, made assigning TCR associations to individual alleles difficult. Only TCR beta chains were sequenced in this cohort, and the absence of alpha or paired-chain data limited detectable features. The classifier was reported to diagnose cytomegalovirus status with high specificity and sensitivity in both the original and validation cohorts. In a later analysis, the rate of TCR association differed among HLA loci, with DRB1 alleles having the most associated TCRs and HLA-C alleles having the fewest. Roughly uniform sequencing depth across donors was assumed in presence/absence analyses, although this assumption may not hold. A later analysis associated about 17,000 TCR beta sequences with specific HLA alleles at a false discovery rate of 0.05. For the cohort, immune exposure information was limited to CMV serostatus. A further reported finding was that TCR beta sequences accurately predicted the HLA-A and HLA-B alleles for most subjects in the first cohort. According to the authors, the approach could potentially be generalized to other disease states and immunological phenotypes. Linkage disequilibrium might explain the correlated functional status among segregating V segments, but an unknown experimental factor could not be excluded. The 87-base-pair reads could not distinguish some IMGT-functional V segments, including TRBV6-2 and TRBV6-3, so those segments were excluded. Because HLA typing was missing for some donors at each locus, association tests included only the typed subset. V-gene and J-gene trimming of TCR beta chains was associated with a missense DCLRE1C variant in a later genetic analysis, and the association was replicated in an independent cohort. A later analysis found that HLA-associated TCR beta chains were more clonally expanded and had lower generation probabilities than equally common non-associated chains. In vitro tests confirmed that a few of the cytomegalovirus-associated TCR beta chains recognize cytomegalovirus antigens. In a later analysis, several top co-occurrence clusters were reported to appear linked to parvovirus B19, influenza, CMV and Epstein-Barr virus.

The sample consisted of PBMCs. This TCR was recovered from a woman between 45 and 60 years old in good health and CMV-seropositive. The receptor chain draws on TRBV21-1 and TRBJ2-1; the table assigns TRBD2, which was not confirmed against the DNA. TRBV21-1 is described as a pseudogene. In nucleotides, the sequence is TGTGCCAGCAGCAAAGCCAGGGGCGGGACTAGCAGGAATGAGCAGTTCTTC. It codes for CASSKARGGTSRNEQFF.